This entry describes one T cell receptor (beta chain). TCRdb keeps only in-frame clones here, not all; method: immunoSEQ multiplex PCR. The table has around 150,000 clones, around four fifths seen once. The sample comes from a study of blood T cell repertoires in COVID-19. The germline V and J ends were trimmed by 5 bases and 0 bases, with 17 bases remaining between them. Germline CDR1 is MNHEY and CDR2 is SMNVEV (reference sequence). This CDR3 has 18 amino acids. The TCR sequence derives from an older man with acute or convalescent COVID-19. The sequenced material came from peripheral blood. The V gene is TRBV27, the J gene TRBJ1-6; possible D gene TRBD1, 5 bases. CDR3 loop: CASSRLGAASSYNSPLHF. The CDR3 nucleotides are TGTGCCAGCAGTCGACTTGGGGCAGCCAGCTCCTATAATTCACCCCTCCACTTT.